Listed below are T cell receptor beta chains from one sample, sequenced in a study of identifying expanded T cells in peripheral blood. Produced via immunoSEQ multiplex PCR; TCRdb's table is partial and in-frame only. The table has about 78,000 clones, approximately 85% seen once. Sequencing was carried out using blood. All receptors come from a person aged 18 to 75 in good health. Each CDR3 is given with its conserved first and last residue. D genes are given only for firm matches. Part of the rows lack a size; the others show once, few, many or a class for expanded clones.

D,size,V,J,DNA,CDR3
.,.,TRBV28,TRBJ2-7,TGTGCCAGTGGGCCGGGGCAACCCCCCTACGAGCAGTACTTC,CASGPGQPPYEQYF
.,.,TRBV5-1,TRBJ1-4,TGCGCCAGCAGCTTGGGAGGGCGGGAAAAACTGTTTTTT,CASSLGGREKLFF
.,.,TRBV11-3,TRBJ1-1,TGTGCCAGCAGCTTAGCCGGGACGACGGACACTGAAGCTTTCTTT,CASSLAGTTDTEAFF
.,.,TRBV2,TRBJ2-2,TGTGCCAGCAGCGAAACAAGTCCCTCGAACACCGGGGAGCTGTTTTTT,CASSETSPSNTGELFF
TRBD2,.,TRBV7-2,TRBJ2-1,TGTGCCAGCAGCATCCGACTAGCGGGCCGGAGGGAGCAGTTCTTC,CASSIRLAGRREQFF
.,.,TRBV5-6,TRBJ2-1,TGTGCCAGCAGGGACGCCGGCTCCTACAATGAGCAGTTCTTC,CASRDAGSYNEQFF
.,.,TRBV7-2,TRBJ2-3,TGTGCCAGCAGCCCGTATACCGGAATGGCCGATACGCAGTATTTT,CASSPYTGMADTQYF
.,.,TRBV9,TRBJ1-1,TGTGCCAGCAGCGCGAATACAAATGAAGCTTTCTTT,CASSANTNEAFF
.,.,TRBV5-3,TRBJ1-2,TGTGCCAGAAGCGAAGCAGGTAGGGCCGCTAACTATGGCTACACCTTC,CARSEAGRAANYGYTF
.,.,TRBV5-1,TRBJ2-5,TGCGCCAGCCTCGAGGGTGCGGGGATGGAGACCCAGTACTTC,CASLEGAGMETQYF
.,.,TRBV6-4,TRBJ1-2,TGTGCCAGCAGTGATACAAACTATGGCTACACCTTC,CASSDTNYGYTF
TRBD1,.,TRBV7-2,TRBJ2-1,TGTGCCAGCAGCCAGGGGGCGGGGCTGTACAATGAGCAGTTCTTC,CASSQGAGLYNEQFF
.,.,TRBV4-3,TRBJ2-3,TGCGCCAGCAGCCAAGATCCCCCCATTAGCGGAGAGGCAGATACGCAGTATTTT,CASSQDPPISGEADTQYF
.,few,TRBV19,TRBJ1-5,TGTGCCAGTGGAAGGGACAACTATTATAGCAATCAGCCCCAGCATTTT,CASGRDNYYSNQPQHF
TRBD1,.,TRBV5-1,TRBJ1-2,TGCGCCAGCAGCTTAACAGGGGGCGCGGATGGCTACACCTTC,CASSLTGGADGYTF
.,.,TRBV9,TRBJ1-4,TGTGCCAGCAGCCGTCCCCTAAGTTTTCGTGGTGGGGGTGAAAAACTGTTTTTT,CASSRPLSFRGGGEKLFF
.,.,TRBV5-1,TRBJ1-1,TGCGCCAGCAGCTTGGCGGGGATGGGAGGGACTGAAGCTTTCTTT,CASSLAGMGGTEAFF
TRBD1,.,TRBV10-3,TRBJ2-1,TGTGCCATCAGTGAGTACTTAGGACAGGGAGCTAACAATGAGCAGTTCTTC,CAISEYLGQGANNEQFF
.,.,TRBV28,TRBJ1-1,TGTGCCAGCACAATAGGGGGGGAACTGAACACTGAAGCTTTCTTT,CASTIGGELNTEAFF
.,.,TRBV5-1,TRBJ1-1,TGCGCCAGCAGGGAGAACACTGAAGCTTTCTTT,CASRENTEAFF
.,.,TRBV9,TRBJ2-5,TGTGCCAGCAGCGTAGGGCCTCTCAAAGAGACCCAGTACTTC,CASSVGPLKETQYF
.,few,TRBV6-1,TRBJ2-2,TGTGCCAGCAGTGTTCTAGGGACCGGGGAGCTGTTTTTT,CASSVLGTGELFF
TRBD1,.,TRBV5-4,TRBJ1-4,TGTGCCAGCAGCTTGGCCATTGCGGGACAGGCTAATGAAAAACTGTTTTTT,CASSLAIAGQANEKLFF
TRBD2,few,TRBV7-6,TRBJ2-7,TGTGCCAGCAGCTTAGAGACTAGCGGGACCTACGAGCAGTACTTC,CASSLETSGTYEQYF
.,.,TRBV10-3,TRBJ2-7,TGTGCCACCCGTGGCCAACTGGGCGAGCAGTACTTC,CATRGQLGEQYF
TRBD1,.,TRBV4-3,TRBJ1-5,TGCGCCAGCAGCCGCGACAGGGGTTACAATCAGCCCCAGCATTTT,CASSRDRGYNQPQHF
.,.,TRBV6-5,TRBJ2-6,TGTGCCAGCAGCGGGTCCTCTGGGGCCAACGTCCTGACTTTC,CASSGSSGANVLTF
TRBD1,few,TRBV7-2,TRBJ1-5,TGTGCCAGCAGCCGGACAGGGAGCAATCAGCCCCAGCATTTT,CASSRTGSNQPQHF
.,few,TRBV19,TRBJ2-3,TGTGCCAGTAGTAGTGGCCGGGGGTGGCCAGATACGCAGTATTTT,CASSSGRGWPDTQYF
.,.,TRBV7-3,TRBJ2-3,TGTGCCAGCAGCTTAAGGGCAGGGGTAACAGATACGCAGTATTTT,CASSLRAGVTDTQYF
.,.,TRBV19,TRBJ2-1,TGTGCCAGTAGTATAGCATACGGGGAGCAGTTCTTC,CASSIAYGEQFF
.,.,TRBV2,TRBJ2-2,TGTGCCAGCAGTATACGGGACGGTGGGACCGGGGAGCTGTTTTTT,CASSIRDGGTGELFF
.,once,TRBV19,TRBJ2-1,TGTGCCAGTAGTATGGGACCTTACAATGAGCAGTTCTTC,CASSMGPYNEQFF
.,.,TRBV4-3,TRBJ2-2,TGCGCCAGCAGCGCCGTAGGAGGACACACCGGGGAGCTGTTTTTT,CASSAVGGHTGELFF
TRBD1,.,TRBV29-1,TRBJ2-2,TGCAGCGTCGACAGGGGTGCCGGGGAGCTGTTTTTT,CSVDRGAGELFF
.,.,TRBV6-5,TRBJ1-2,TGTGCCAGCACCGACAGTGGGGGCTTTGGCTACACCTTC,CASTDSGGFGYTF
.,.,TRBV4-2,TRBJ1-1,TGTGCCAGCAGCCAAGAGTGGTCGAGAGGAAACACTGAAGCTTTCTTT,CASSQEWSRGNTEAFF
TRBD2,.,TRBV6-1,TRBJ2-2,TGTGCCAGCAGTGAACTCCGGGAGGGGACCGGGGAGCTGTTTTTT,CASSELREGTGELFF
.,.,TRBV2,TRBJ2-7,TGTGCCAGCAAAGAACAGGGAGGTACCTACGAGCAGTACTTC,CASKEQGGTYEQYF
TRBD2,.,TRBV10-3,TRBJ2-1,TGTGCCATCAGCCGGGACTACCTTGATAATGAGCAGTTCTTC,CAISRDYLDNEQFF
.,.,TRBV5-1,TRBJ2-3,TGCGCCAGCAGCTTGGCTGCGCGAGACACAGATACGCAGTATTTT,CASSLAARDTDTQYF
.,.,TRBV18,TRBJ1-1,TGTGCCAGCTCACCGAGGCAAACCGGGACAAAGAACACTGAAGCTTTCTTT,CASSPRQTGTKNTEAFF
.,.,TRBV7-2,TRBJ2-3,TGTGCCAGCAGCTTAGGTTCAGGGTTTGGAGATACGCAGTATTTT,CASSLGSGFGDTQYF
.,.,TRBV11-2,TRBJ2-1,TGTGCCAGCAGCTCCACACTGAGCTCCTACAATGAGCAGTTCTTC,CASSSTLSSYNEQFF
TRBD2,.,TRBV28,TRBJ2-7,TGTGCCAGCAGTCCAGGGACTAGCGGGAGGTCCTACGAGCAGTACTTC,CASSPGTSGRSYEQYF
.,.,TRBV13,TRBJ2-1,TGTGCCAGCAGCTTACCCCCTAAAATGTCCTACAATGAGCAGTTCTTC,CASSLPPKMSYNEQFF
.,.,TRBV9,TRBJ2-1,TGTGCCAGCAGCGTAGGGCAGGCCTCGCTCTCCTACAATGAGCAGTTCTTC,CASSVGQASLSYNEQFF
TRBD1,.,TRBV6-5,TRBJ2-2,TGTGCCAGCAGTTCTGGTCAGGGGGCGAACACCGGGGAGCTGTTTTTT,CASSSGQGANTGELFF
.,.,TRBV9,TRBJ1-3,TGTGCCAGCAGCTCCTCAGGAAACTCTGGAAACACCATATATTTT,CASSSSGNSGNTIYF
.,.,TRBV6-1,TRBJ2-1,TGTGCCAGCATTGCGGGACAGAGTCCGCTAGGGCAGTTCTTC,CASIAGQSPLGQFF
TRBD1,.,TRBV27,TRBJ2-7,TGTGCCAGCAGTTCCCCCGGGACAGGGGTTGCCGAGCAGTACTTC,CASSSPGTGVAEQYF
.,.,TRBV6-1,TRBJ1-1,TGTGCCAGCATGGACAGCACTGAAGCTTTCTTT,CASMDSTEAFF
TRBD1,.,TRBV7-6,TRBJ1-1,TGTGCCAGCAGCTCAGGACAGGGTACCAACACTGAAGCTTTCTTT,CASSSGQGTNTEAFF